Below, 2 T cell receptor beta chains from the same sample are listed, as sequenced in a study of T cell repertoires in cytomegalovirus infection. From the reads, TCRdb called clonotypes with MiXCR, one entry per CDR3 protein. The table lists roughly 280,000 distinct CDR3 sequences, about 20% of them singletons. These receptors lack a known antigen. Sequenced material: cultured PBMCs, taken from culture after CMV antigen stimulation. These TCRs come from a human donor in good health (CMV status not recorded). Some clones in this sample may be carry-over from other donors' samples.

There are a few counts of this clonotype. The chain is built from TRBV2 and TRBJ2-4; TRBD1 is a possible D gene (6 bases). Germline V lookup: CDR1 SNHLY, CDR2 FYNNEI. The CDR3 spans 17 residues. Trimming took off 6 bases at V and 0 bases at J, with 18 bases between the two ends. CDR3 residues: CASRAWDNQLAKNIQYF. CDR3 in DNA: TGTGCCAGCAGGGCCTGGGACAACCAACTAGCCAAAAACATTCAGTACTTC.

This sequence joins TRBV20-1 and TRBJ2-5; 8 bases agree with TRBD1. This CDR3 spans 15 amino acids. Trimming removed 2 bases from V and 2 bases from J; junction bases left unmatched: 7. From germline, CDR1 is DFQATT and CDR2 SNEGSKA (reference sequence). The CDR3 nucleotides read TGCAGTGCTAGACCCGGACAGGGTCGGCAAGAGACCCAGTACTTC. This gives the protein CSARPGQGRQETQYF.